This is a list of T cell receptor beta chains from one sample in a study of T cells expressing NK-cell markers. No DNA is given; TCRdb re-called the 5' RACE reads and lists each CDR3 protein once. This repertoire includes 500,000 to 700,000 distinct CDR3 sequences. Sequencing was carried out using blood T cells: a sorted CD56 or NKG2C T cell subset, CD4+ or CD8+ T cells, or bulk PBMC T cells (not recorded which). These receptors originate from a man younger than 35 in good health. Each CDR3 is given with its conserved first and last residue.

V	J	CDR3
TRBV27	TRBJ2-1	CATSGQGASDEQFF
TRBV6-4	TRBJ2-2	CASSDSASGNTGELFF
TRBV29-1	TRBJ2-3	CSVTSGMLDTQYF
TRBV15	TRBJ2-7	CATSRDHPENDEQYF
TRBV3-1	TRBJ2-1	CASSQDSRLAGRYNEQFF
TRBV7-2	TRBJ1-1	CASSSGFGDTEAFF
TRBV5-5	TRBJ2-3	CASSLASNTDTQYF
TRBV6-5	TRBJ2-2	CASSYKLASGELFF
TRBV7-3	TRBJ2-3	CASSLRGLAGANTDTQYF
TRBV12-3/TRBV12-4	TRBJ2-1	CASRRGNGEGNEQFF
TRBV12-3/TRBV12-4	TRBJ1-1	CASSPQVLNTEAFF
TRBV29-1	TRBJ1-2	CSVEESGGSGYTF
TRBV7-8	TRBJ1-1	CASSLKAAVTEAFF
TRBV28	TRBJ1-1	CASSRFEATEAFF
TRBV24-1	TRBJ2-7	CATSPGQVLGEQYF
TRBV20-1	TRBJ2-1	CSARGLDSPKSEQFF
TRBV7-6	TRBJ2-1	CASSLAGGRGNYNEQFF